Listed here are 3 T cell receptor beta chains from one sample, sequenced in a study of beta chain features in type 1 diabetes. Whole-study findings and limits: There was a moderate but significant shortening of TCRB CDR3s in all four CD4+ subsets of Type 1 diabetes patients.

These TCRs are of unknown antigen specificity. The whole isolated RNA underwent reverse transcription, so sequencing captured expressed TCRB transcripts. Profiled with immunoSEQ multiplex PCR; TCRdb holds only in-frame clones, not every one. The table shows fewer than 450,000 clones, with 13% occurring only once. The specimen sequenced was naive CD4+ T cells from blood. The receptors come from a young woman with type 1 diabetes.

This clone was seen a few times. This chain connects TRBV7-2 to TRBJ1-4; 9 bases map to TRBD1. The junction had 9 bases not matched to a gene; V was cut back by 5 bases and J by 8 bases. The germline V gene encodes CDR1 SGHTA and CDR2 FQGNSA. The CDR3 spans 15 residues. CDR3 region: CASSVNRGLKEKLFF. The CDR3 coding sequence is TGTGCCAGCAGCGTGAACAGGGGGCTAAAAGAAAAACTGTTTTTT.

The chain has TRBV4-3 and TRBJ2-1; 8 bases fit TRBD2. V lost 4 bases, J lost 1 base, and 9 bases stayed unmatched. In germline, CDR1 is LGHNA, CDR2 YSLEER. The CDR3 is 17 amino acids. The CDR3, as DNA: TGCGCCAGCAGCCCCGGGAGTAGCGGGGATTCCTACAATGAGCAGTTCTTC. It translates to CASSPGSSGDSYNEQFF.

The V and J genes are TRBV11-3 and TRBJ2-2, with D tentatively TRBD2 (6 bases). The CDR3 has 15 residues. Germline V lookup: CDR1 SGHNT, CDR2 YENEEA. The germline V and J ends were trimmed by 4 bases and 5 bases, with 14 bases remaining between them. In nucleotides, the CDR3 is TGTGCCAGCAGCTACCGGACTAAGGGGACCGGGGAGCTGTTTTTT. Amino acid sequence: CASSYRTKGTGELFF.